The 20 T cell receptor beta chains in this list originate from one sample, sequenced in a study of blood T cell repertoires in COVID-19. Profiled with immunoSEQ multiplex PCR; TCRdb holds only in-frame clones, not every one. Here the sample spans more than 95,000 clones, around four fifths being singletons. Material: peripheral blood. The receptors originated from a man between 60 and 70 years old with acute or convalescent COVID-19.

V usage is TRBV4-1 and J usage is TRBJ1-4; 11 bases are a match to TRBD1. Trimming removed 0 bases from V and 10 bases from J; junction bases left unmatched: 7. CDR3 length: 16 amino acids. Germline CDR1 is MGHRA and CDR2 is YSYEKL. The CDR3 sequence: CASSQDKGQGGVKLFF. DNA of the CDR3: TGCGCCAGCAGCCAAGATAAGGGACAGGGGGGTGTAAAACTGTTTTTT.

The chain links TRBV3-1 (or the pseudogene TRBV3-2) to TRBJ1-6; TRBD1 agrees at 7 bases. Germline V gene sequence: CDR1 LGHDT, CDR2 YNNKEL (reference sequence). This CDR3 region has 17 residues. V dropped 5 bases and J dropped 6; count of bases not matched to a gene: 13. CDR3 coding DNA: TGTGCCAGCAGCGAACTACAGGGGCAAACTAGTAATTCACCCCTCCACTTT. Amino acids: CASSELQGQTSNSPLHF.

The chain carries TRBV7-9 and TRBJ1-1, with TRBD1 as a possible D gene (6 bases). Per germline, CDR1 SEHNR and CDR2 FQNEAQ (reference sequence). Trimming stripped 9 bases from V and 3 bases from J, with 14 bases between. The CDR3 spans 13 residues. The DNA for the CDR3 is TGTGCCAGTAAGACAGGAGTCGACACTGAAGCTTTCTTT. The encoded protein is CASKTGVDTEAFF. The full variable domain, completed using reference TRBV7-9 and TRBJ1-1, is DTGVSQNPRHKITKRGQNVTFRCDPISEHNRLYWYRQTLGQGPEFLTYFQNEAQLEKSRLLSDRFSAERPKGSFSTLEIQRTEQGDSAMYLCASKTGVDTEAFFGQGTRLTVV.

V usage is TRBV6-2 or TRBV6-3 and J usage is TRBJ2-7; 8 nucleotides match TRBD2. V was pared by 4 bases and J by 0 bases, with 5 bases of the junction left unmatched. The CDR3 consists of 15 residues. From germline, CDR1 is MNHEY and CDR2 SVGEGT. CDR3 residues: CASSSASGLSYEQYV. The CDR3 nucleotides read TGTGCCAGCAGTTCTGCTAGCGGGCTCTCCTACGAGCAGTACGTC.

This clone is a singleton in its sample. The genes are TRBV27 and TRBJ2-7; 7 bases are a match to TRBD2. CDR1 and CDR2 from the germline V gene are MNHEY and SMNVEV (reference sequence). V trimming: 7 bases; J trimming: 7 bases; junction bases outside the gene matches: 13. CDR3 length: 14 amino acids. CDR3 sequence: CASNTKRGSSEQYF. CDR3 sequence (DNA): TGTGCCAGCAATACGAAGCGGGGTTCCTCGGAGCAGTACTTC.

The CDR3 spells CASSLLASGRVETQYF. The CDR3 nucleotides read TGCGCCAGCAGCTTGTTGGCTAGCGGGAGGGTAGAGACCCAGTACTTC. This chain links TRBV5-1 with TRBJ2-5; TRBD2 agrees at 12 bases. This CDR3 comprises 16 residues. V was pared by 1 base and J by 4 bases, with 5 bases of the junction left unmatched. Germline CDR1 SGHRS, CDR2 YFSETQ. The full variable domain, completed using reference TRBV5-1 and TRBJ2-5, is KAGVTQTPRYLIKTRGQQVTLSCSPISGHRSVSWYQQTPGQGLQFLFEYFSETQRNKGNFPGRFSGRQFSNSRSEMNVSTLELGDSALYLCASSLLASGRVETQYFGPGTRLLVL.

CDR3 nucleotides: TGTGCCAGCAGCGTAGATGCAGGGTTCGGGGGTTCACCCCTCCACTTT. The encoded protein is CASSVDAGFGGSPLHF. This sequence joins TRBV9 and TRBJ1-6; tentative D call: TRBD1 (5 bases). This CDR3 spans 16 amino acids. V was clipped by 0 bases and J by 9 bases, with 16 bases between them. Germline V lookup: CDR1 SGDLS, CDR2 YYNGEE.

The chain couples TRBV29-1 to TRBJ1-1, with 8 positions matching TRBD1. The germline CDR1 and CDR2 sequences are SQVTM and ANQGSEA. With V trimmed by 8 bases and J by 3 bases, 5 bases remained unmatched. CDR3 length: 12 amino acids. Here the CDR3 DNA reads TGCAGCCTTGGACAGGGAGACACTGAAGCTTTCTTT. This codes for CSLGQGDTEAFF.

The CDR3 DNA is TGTGCCAGCAGATTGAGACTAGCGGGTGCCTACAATGAGCAGTTCTTC. Its translation is CASRLRLAGAYNEQFF. V is TRBV5-5 and J is TRBJ2-1, with 10 bases identical to TRBD2. The ends lost 5 bases at V and 2 bases at J; junction bases unmatched: 7. Germline V gives CDR1 SGHKS, CDR2 YYEKEE (reference sequence). This CDR3 is built from 16 residues. The variable domain in full, with the rest retrieved from reference TRBV5-5 and TRBJ2-1, is DAGVTQSPTHLIKTRGQQVTLRCSPISGHKSVSWYQQVLGQGPQFIFQYYEKEERGRGNFPDRFSARQFPNYSSELNVNALLLGDSALYLCASRLRLAGAYNEQFFGPGTRLTVL.

The gene calls are TRBV5-1 and TRBJ2-2, with 9 bases that match TRBD2. Germline CDR1 reads SGHRS; CDR2 reads YFSETQ. This CDR3 has 15 residues. The ends lost 2 bases at V and 4 bases at J; junction bases unmatched: 3. This chain's CDR3 is CASSFSGSSTGELFF. The CDR3 DNA follows: TGCGCCAGCAGCTTTAGCGGGAGTTCCACCGGGGAGCTGTTTTTT.

The chain carries TRBV5-5 and TRBJ2-5; 9 nucleotides align to TRBD2. Per the germline V gene, CDR1 is SGHKS and CDR2 is YYEKEE (reference sequence). V dropped 9 bases and J dropped 4; count of bases not matched to a gene: 7. CDR3 size: 13 residues. The CDR3 nucleotides are TGTGCCACCAACTTAGCGGGAGTAGAGACCCAGTACTTC. Protein: CATNLAGVETQYF.

The rearrangement uses TRBV21-1 and TRBJ2-1; the table's D gene call, TRBD2, was not cross checked with the DNA. TRBV21-1 is noted as a pseudogene. The CDR3 contains 18 residues. CDR3 protein: CASSKDGLGGRTYNEQFF. In DNA, the CDR3 is TGTGCCAGCAGCAAAGACGGGTTGGGCGGGCGGACCTACAATGAGCAGTTCTTC.

This clone was seen only a few times. CDR3 coding DNA: TGTGCCAGTAGCTCCTCGGACTACCCTTGGGTGCAGTATTTT. It is translated as CASSSSDYPWVQYF. This chain uses TRBV19 with TRBJ2-3; D is perhaps TRBD2 (6 bases). Germline V gives CDR1 LNHDA, CDR2 SQIVND (reference sequence). The CDR3 has 14 amino acids. V lost 6 bases, J lost 11 bases, and 21 bases lay in between.

The CDR3 is CASSLLSSGGRGTIYF. CDR3 sequence (DNA): TGTGCCAGCAGCTTATTGAGTTCTGGGGGCAGGGGCACCATATATTTT. The rearrangement uses TRBV11-2 and TRBJ1-3; weak D call: TRBD1 (6 bases). CDR1 and CDR2 (germline): SGHAT, FQNNGV. The V gene lost 2 bases and the J gene lost 9 bases, with 20 bases spanning the gap. The CDR3 sequence is 16 residues long.

V usage is TRBV29-1 and J usage is TRBJ1-1; weak D call: TRBD1 (5 bases). The CDR3 totals 12 residues. Germline CDR1 SQVTM, CDR2 ANQGSEA. The V end was cut by 4 bases, the J end by 6 bases, with 12 bases between. The CDR3 DNA reads as TGCAGCGTTGGACAGCATGGCGCTGAAGCTTTCTTT. Translating gives CSVGQHGAEAFF.

The genes are TRBV11-2 and TRBJ2-1, with D hard to call. V was clipped by 0 bases and J by 0 bases, with 12 bases between them. The CDR3 length is 17 residues. Germline V CDR1 and CDR2: SGHAT, FQNNGV. CDR3 in DNA: TGTGCCAGCAGCTTAGATCGGGTCGTAAGCTCCTACAATGAGCAGTTCTTC. Amino acids: CASSLDRVVSSYNEQFF.

This CDR3 reads CSASLRMGRVVEQFF. CDR3 nucleotide sequence: TGCAGTGCTAGTTTACGCATGGGCAGGGTTGTTGAGCAGTTCTTC. This chain joins TRBV20-1 and TRBJ2-1, with D possibly TRBD1 on 5 matching bases. Looked up from germline, CDR1 is DFQATT and CDR2 is SNEGSKA (reference sequence). The V end lost 3 bases, the J end lost 9 bases, and 21 bases lay between the germline ends. The CDR3 runs to 15 residues.

The CDR3 bases are TGTGCCAGCAGCTTAAGGGCCAGGGATGGGGCCAACGTCCTGACTTTC. Protein sequence: CASSLRARDGANVLTF. The chain combines TRBV7-8 with TRBJ2-6; maybe TRBD1 (5 bases). Germline V gives CDR1 SGHVS, CDR2 FQNEAQ. The length of the CDR3 is 16 residues. Trimming removed 2 bases at V and 3 bases at J, with 11 bases between.

J is TRBJ2-2 and V is TRBV30; 8 bases agree with TRBD2. Germline V gene lookup returns CDR1 GTSNPN and CDR2 SVGIG (reference sequence). The ends lost 0 bases at V and 3 bases at J; junction bases unmatched: 3. The length of the CDR3 is 15 residues. Here the CDR3 reads CAWSVTGGDTGELFF. Written as DNA, the CDR3 is TGTGCCTGGAGTGTAACGGGAGGGGACACCGGGGAGCTGTTTTTT.

The chain carries TRBV4-1 and TRBJ2-1; tentative D call: TRBD2 (6 bases). Germline V CDR1 and CDR2: MGHRA, YSYEKL. This CDR3 has 16 residues. Deletions cut 4 bases from V and 6 bases from J, with 19 bases between. The CDR3 loop reads CASSPGEVSSRNEQFF. The CDR3 DNA reads as TGCGCCAGCAGCCCGGGGGAAGTGTCGTCCCGCAATGAGCAGTTCTTC.